The 30 T cell receptor beta chains below all came from one sample that was sequenced in a study of T cell repertoires in cytomegalovirus infection. In TCRdb, the reads were re-called with MiXCR into one record per CDR3 protein. This table has hundreds of thousands of distinct CDR3 sequences, 30% to 35% appearing once. For these TCRs, the target antigens are not known. Sequences were derived from cultured CD8+ T cells from PBMCs, sampled from culture after CMV antigen stimulation. The source of these receptors is a human donor in good health (CMV status not recorded). Some clones in this sample may be carry-over from other donors' samples.

The CDR3 DNA sequence: TGTGCCAGCAGCTTACCTGGGACAGGGGAATACGAGCAGTACGTC. It translates to CASSLPGTGEYEQYV. The V and J genes are TRBV5-6 and TRBJ2-7, with 10 bases aligning to TRBD1. Germline CDR1 reads SGHDT; CDR2 reads YYEEEE. The CDR3 is 15 residues long. V was clipped by 2 bases and J by 4 bases; unmatched bases: 6.

This chain connects TRBV6-2 or TRBV6-3 to TRBJ1-1; D is unresolved. The CDR3 is 14 residues long. Per germline, CDR1 MNHEY and CDR2 SVGEGT. V lost 8 bases to trimming and J lost 0 bases, with 13 bases between them. The CDR3 region has the DNA TGTGCCAGCGTCATCCGAGGGATGAACACTGAAGCTTTCTTT. Residues: CASVIRGMNTEAFF.

This clonotype was recorded a few times. The chain couples TRBV7-6 to TRBJ2-1, with D possibly matching TRBD2 (6 bases). Trimming left V 8 bases short and J 5 bases short, with 10 bases between. Germline CDR1 and CDR2: SGHVS and FNYEAQ. The CDR3 loop spans 12 amino acids. The CDR3 sequence: CASVAGNNEQFF. The CDR3 coding sequence is TGTGCCAGCGTGGCGGGGAACAATGAGCAGTTCTTC.

A note on this clonotype: Possible read error: a much larger clone is one base away. The chain combines TRBV19 with TRBJ1-1, with 7 bases lining up with TRBD1. Germline V gene lookup returns CDR1 LNHDA and CDR2 SQIVND (reference sequence). This CDR3 is built from 14 residues. With 5 bases clipped from V and 9 bases from J, the junction kept 12 bases outside the gene matches. CDR3 DNA: TGTGCCAGTAGTTCGCGACAGGGAGGGACTAAAGCTTTCTTT. Its translation: CASSSRQGGTKAFF.

This clonotype was seen just once. This chain joins TRBV6-6 and TRBJ2-1; D unresolved. With 2 bases removed from V and 3 bases from J, the gap between germline ends came to 17 bases. Per germline, CDR1 MNHNY and CDR2 SVGAGI (reference sequence). The CDR3 has 17 amino acids. The CDR3 sequence: CASSYTMDPLFYNEQFF. In DNA form, the CDR3 reads TGTGCCAGCAGTTACACTATGGACCCCCTGTTCTACAATGAGCAGTTCTTC.

The genes are TRBV6-6 and TRBJ1-2, with 12 bases aligning to TRBD1. Unmatched junction bases numbered 7, after V lost 0 bases and J lost 2 bases. The germline CDR1 and CDR2 sequences are MNHNY and SVGAGI (reference sequence). This CDR3 spans 18 amino acids. CDR3 sequence: CASSYSREGQGANYGYTF. DNA of the CDR3: TGTGCCAGCAGTTACTCGAGAGAGGGACAGGGGGCCAACTATGGCTACACCTTC.

This clonotype has a handful of counts. The rearrangement uses TRBV27 and TRBJ1-2; D gene uncertain. The CDR3 runs 14 residues. The V gene lost 5 bases and the J gene lost 5 bases, with 15 bases spanning the gap. Per germline, CDR1 MNHEY and CDR2 SMNVEV (reference sequence). CDR3 residues: CASSPAVTGYGYTF. The CDR3 DNA is TGTGCCAGCAGTCCCGCCGTAACTGGGTATGGCTACACCTTC.

The genes are TRBV2 and TRBJ2-2; the match to TRBD1 covers 9 bases. Unmatched junction bases numbered 1, after V lost 6 bases and J lost 5 bases. Germline V gene lookup returns CDR1 SNHLY and CDR2 FYNNEI. This CDR3 is built from 13 residues. Written as DNA, the CDR3 is TGTGCCAGCAGGACAGGGGGGACCGGGGAGCTGTTTTTT. As protein: CASRTGGTGELFF.

This clonotype was detected ten times or more. The genes are TRBV7-6 and TRBJ1-2; unclear D gene. The CDR3 spans 16 residues. V lost 0 bases and J 0 bases, leaving 11 bases between the germline ends. Germline CDR1 SGHVS, CDR2 FNYEAQ. CDR3 amino acids: CASSLAGWRTNYGYTF. CDR3 in DNA: TGTGCCAGCAGCTTAGCGGGGTGGCGGACTAACTATGGCTACACCTTC.

V is TRBV6-5 and J is TRBJ1-1, with D perhaps TRBD1 (6 bases). The V end lost 0 bases, the J end lost 0 bases, and 11 bases lay between the germline ends. Germline CDR1 is MNHEY and CDR2 is SVGAGI. This CDR3 is 16 amino acids long. The CDR3 loop reads CASSYSTGHLNTEAFF. CDR3 nucleotides: TGTGCCAGCAGTTACTCGACGGGACACCTGAACACTGAAGCTTTCTTT.

This chain uses TRBV7-2 with TRBJ2-4; D is possibly TRBD2 (6 bases). The CDR3 has 13 residues. In germline, CDR1 is SGHTA, CDR2 FQGNSA. The V and J ends lost 5 bases and 12 bases respectively, with 17 bases between them. The CDR3 spells CASSDRGRGGQYF. CDR3 DNA sequence: TGTGCCAGCAGCGACCGGGGTAGGGGAGGTCAGTACTTC.

The J gene is TRBJ2-3, the V gene TRBV27; D might be TRBD1 or TRBD2, each matching 5 bases. CDR1 is MNHEY, CDR2 SMNVEV, per germline (reference sequence). The CDR3 consists of 14 residues. V was cut by 7 bases and J by 4 bases, with 15 bases left in between. The CDR3 DNA is TGTGCCAGCACCGGTGGGGGTAGGGCAGATACGCAGTATTTT. This gives the protein CASTGGGRADTQYF.

This clonotype was found a few times. The rearrangement joins TRBV19 to TRBJ2-1; 13 bases are shared with TRBD2. The CDR3 covers 15 residues. V lost 5 bases, J lost 6 bases, and 4 bases stayed unmatched. From germline, CDR1 is LNHDA and CDR2 SQIVND (reference sequence). For the CDR3, the DNA is TGTGCCAGTAGTGCGGGACTAGCGGGGTTCAATGAGCAGTTCTTC. Amino acids: CASSAGLAGFNEQFF.

Points on this clonotype: Possible read error: a much larger clone is one base away. V gene TRBV6-1 combines with J gene TRBJ2-2; 7 bases agree with TRBD1. Germline assignment: CDR1 MNHNS and CDR2 SASEGT. The length of the CDR3 is 16 residues. V shed 2 bases and J 6 bases; nucleotides not matched to a gene: 9. CDR3 protein: CASSEMDRNYAGELFF. For the CDR3, the DNA is TGTGCCAGCAGTGAAATGGACAGGAACTACGCCGGGGAGCTGTTTTTT.

The chain is built from TRBV27 and TRBJ2-3; 9 nucleotides match TRBD2. The CDR3 extends over 16 amino acids. Germline-derived CDR1 and CDR2 are MNHEY and SMNVEV (reference sequence). The trim removed 5 bases at V and 0 bases at J, leaving 6 bases unmatched. As DNA, the CDR3 is TGTGCCAGCAGTCCCTCTAGCGGGGATAGCACAGATACGCAGTATTTT. It translates to CASSPSSGDSTDTQYF.

This clonotype was seen more than once but under ten times. The V gene is TRBV20-1, the J gene TRBJ2-1, with D possibly matching TRBD2 (6 bases). Trimming cost V 5 bases and J 3 bases, with 14 bases left between them. Germline CDR1 reads DFQATT; CDR2 reads SNEGSKA (reference sequence). This CDR3 spans 14 amino acids. The chain's CDR3 is CSALGGEGYNEQFF. CDR3 nucleotides: TGCAGTGCTCTCGGGGGTGAGGGCTACAATGAGCAGTTCTTC.

The chain combines TRBV15 with TRBJ1-2, with TRBD1 identical over 10 bases. CDR1 is LNHNV and CDR2 is YYDKDF in the germline V gene (reference sequence). The CDR3 sequence is 17 residues long. The junction had 8 bases not matched to a gene; V was cut back by 0 bases and J by 4 bases. The CDR3 nucleotides read TGTGCCACCAGCAGAGATACGGGACAGGGGTACGTCTATGGCTACACCTTC. It is translated as CATSRDTGQGYVYGYTF.

V usage is TRBV19 and J usage is TRBJ1-1; D is perhaps TRBD1 (5 bases). Deletions cut 7 bases from V and 11 bases from J, with 11 bases between. Per the germline V gene, CDR1 is LNHDA and CDR2 is SQIVND (reference sequence). The CDR3 is 10 amino acids. CDR3: CASTGTGAFF. Here the CDR3 DNA reads TGTGCCAGTACGGGGACGGGCGCTTTCTTT.

The chain is built from TRBV6-4 and TRBJ1-3, with D tentatively TRBD1 (6 bases). The germline gives CDR1 MRHNA, CDR2 SNTAGT. The CDR3 is 17 residues long. The ends were cut back, 2 bases at V and 0 bases at J, with 14 bases in the middle. CDR3 DNA: TGTGCCAGCAGTGACCGACGGGACACCTGCTCTGGAAACACCATATATTTT. Encoded protein: CASSDRRDTCSGNTIYF.

This clonotype was counted many times. The chain links TRBV7-2 to TRBJ2-2, with TRBD2 matching 12 bases. J was trimmed by 1 base and V by 2 bases; bases with no gene match: 2. The germline CDR1 and CDR2 sequences are SGHTA and FQGNSA. This CDR3 is 17 amino acids long. CDR3 sequence: CASSLLAGGKNTGELFF. For the CDR3, the DNA is TGTGCCAGCAGCTTACTAGCGGGGGGGAAGAACACCGGGGAGCTGTTTTTT.

This rearrangement joins TRBV27 to TRBJ2-7, with 10 bases aligning to TRBD2. V lost 10 bases, J lost 3 bases, and 12 bases stayed unmatched. Germline V gives CDR1 MNHEY, CDR2 SMNVEV (reference sequence). The CDR3 is 15 amino acids. The CDR3 DNA is TGTGCCACCAAGCGGGGGGGGCAGGGAGTCTACGAGCAGTACGTC. This sequence encodes CATKRGGQGVYEQYV.

This rearrangement joins TRBV12-3 or TRBV12-4 to TRBJ1-5; D unresolved. V lost 0 bases, J lost 5 bases, and 5 bases lay in between. The CDR3 length is 13 residues. As DNA, the CDR3 is TGTGCCAGCAGTTTAGCACAGCATCAGCCCCAGCATTTT. This translates into CASSLAQHQPQHF.

The V gene is TRBV6-1, the J gene TRBJ2-7; D possibly corresponds to TRBD1 (5 bases). V lost 8 bases, J lost 2 bases, and 13 bases lay in between. This CDR3 comprises 13 residues. Per germline, CDR1 MNHNS and CDR2 SASEGT. The CDR3 bases are TGTGCCAGCGGGGCAGCCGGAACCTACGAGCAGTACTTC. Its translation is CASGAAGTYEQYF.

This clonotype was recorded many times. V is TRBV7-6 and J is TRBJ2-3; 10 nucleotides agree with TRBD2. The V gene end was trimmed by 6 bases and the J gene end by 4 bases; junction bases not matched to a gene: 19. CDR3 length: 19 residues. Germline V CDR1 and CDR2: SGHVS, FNYEAQ. The CDR3 sequence: CASSPRSASGGLLADTQYF. The CDR3 DNA sequence: TGTGCCAGCAGTCCACGGTCGGCTAGCGGGGGCCTCTTGGCAGATACGCAGTATTTT.

This clonotype has a handful of counts. The chain recombines TRBV7-9 with TRBJ1-2, with TRBD1 matching over 7 bases. This CDR3 spans 13 amino acids. With 5 bases clipped from V and 4 bases from J, the junction kept 4 bases outside the gene matches. In germline, CDR1 is SEHNR, CDR2 FQNEAQ (reference sequence). The CDR3 reads CASSTGVGYGYTF. The CDR3 nucleotides are TGTGCCAGCAGCACAGGGGTAGGCTATGGCTACACCTTC.

Here the CDR3 DNA reads TGTGCCAGCAGTATACCGGGACGGATAGATCAGCCCCAGCATTTT. It specifies CASSIPGRIDQPQHF. The chain combines TRBV28 with TRBJ1-5; D is possibly TRBD1 (5 bases). Germline assignment: CDR1 MDHEN and CDR2 SYDVKM. The CDR3 has 15 amino acids. V was cut by 5 bases and J by 5 bases, with 16 bases left in between.

This clonotype was observed once. V gene TRBV12-3 or TRBV12-4 combines with J gene TRBJ2-5, with D unresolved. The CDR3 runs 13 residues. V was shortened by 6 bases and J by 3 bases, with 11 bases between the two germline ends. CDR3 sequence reads: CASRVSGKETQYF. In nucleotides, the CDR3 is TGTGCCAGCAGAGTTAGTGGCAAAGAGACCCAGTACTTC.

The table lists this clonotype with a few counts. The chain recombines TRBV7-2 with TRBJ2-1; 16 positions agree with TRBD2. The CDR3 is made up of 17 amino acids. CDR1 SGHTA and CDR2 FQGNSA come from the germline V gene. J gave up 8 bases and V 6 bases, and 10 bases lay outside the gene matches. This CDR3 is CASRTSGTSGGGHEQFF. The CDR3 DNA reads TGTGCCAGCAGAACGTCCGGGACTAGCGGGGGGGGTCATGAGCAGTTCTTC.

This clonotype was seen many times. The V and J genes are TRBV7-2 and TRBJ2-7; 10 nucleotides match TRBD2. CDR1 and CDR2 from the germline V gene are SGHTA and FQGNSA. The V segment lost 1 base and the J segment 2 bases; nucleotides outside the gene matches: 2. The CDR3 loop spans 15 amino acids. In nucleotides, the CDR3 is TGTGCCAGCAGCTTAGGAGCGGGGGGGACCTACGAGCAGTACGTC. Translation: CASSLGAGGTYEQYV.

The V call is TRBV20-1, the J call TRBJ2-7; D might be TRBD1 or TRBD2, each matching 6 bases. From germline, CDR1 is DFQATT and CDR2 SNEGSKA (reference sequence). V was cut by 5 bases and J by 2 bases, with 19 bases left in between. This CDR3 has 15 residues. Here the CDR3 reads CSAPRVGGTTYEQYV. The CDR3 DNA sequence: TGCAGTGCTCCCCGAGTAGGGGGGACAACCTACGAGCAGTACGTC.